This record looks at one TCR beta chain sequence and its context. RNA was extracted from bulk tissue without any cell sorting. Distant lung tissue was collected more than 3 cm away from the tumor edge. The data derive from a study of tumor and adjacent non-tumor tissue in lung cancer. On the study more broadly: Aged 31 to 76 years, patients included nine to eleven men and 4 to 6 women with stage I to III disease.

TCRbeta libraries were built with three rounds of nested PCR, modified from ARM-PCR. TCRdb recomputed calls from the multiplex PCR reads with MiXCR, one row per CDR3 protein. This sample has approximately 77,000 distinct CDR3 sequences, with roughly 80% found just once. Specimen: distant non-tumor lung tissue. This sequence originates from a man aged 60-69 years with non-small cell lung cancer.

This chain's CDR3 is CARSHLQGSDQPQHF. The CDR3, as DNA: TGTGCCAGGAGTCACCTACAGGGAAGCGATCAGCCCCAGCATTTT. The chain carries TRBV6-5 and TRBJ1-5, with a possible D match to TRBD1 (6 bases). V was cut by 9 bases and J by 5 bases, with 20 bases left in between. CDR1 and CDR2 from the germline V gene are MNHEY and SVGAGI. The CDR3 consists of 15 residues.